This T cell receptor beta chain is drawn from a study of Graves' ophthalmopathy and Graves' hyperthyroidism. This clonotype has at least ten counts. The CDR3 loop spans 10 amino acids. V lost 8 bases to trimming and J lost 11 bases, with 12 bases between them. Amplification of TCR beta CDR3 regions used RNA transcripts. A first-round RT-PCR used HTBI primers, followed by a second-round multiplex PCR. From the multiplex PCR reads, TCRdb called clonotypes with MiXCR, one entry per CDR3 protein. The table has under 250,000 distinct CDR3 sequences, over 25% seen once. The genes are TRBV12-3 or TRBV12-4 and TRBJ1-1; the D is unclear. Sequenced sample: peripheral blood. The clonotype originates from a man aged 50 to 59 with Graves' ophthalmopathy. CDR3 DNA: TGTGCCAGCGGTGGTCAGGATGCTTTCTTT. Translating gives CASGGQDAFF.